One sample yielded the 3 T cell receptor beta chains listed below, sequenced in a study of glioma-infiltrating T cells. The iRepertoire nested amplicon-rescue multiplex PCR amplified TCR alpha and beta CDR3s from RNA. Via MiXCR, TCRdb re-called the multiplex PCR reads, giving one row per CDR3 protein. This sample yields more than 350,000 distinct CDR3 sequences, of which roughly two fifths are seen a single time; around 13% belongs to the top ten. Sample: glioma tissue, nonneoplastic brain tissue, or PBMCs (not recorded which). The receptors here all came from a human donor with low-grade glioma or glioblastoma, undergoing nonglioma brain surgery, or in good health (not recorded which).

This clonotype was observed a handful of times. This rearrangement joins TRBV4-3 to TRBJ2-7; perhaps D is TRBD1 or TRBD2 (6 bases each). The CDR3 consists of 17 residues. Germline V gene sequence: CDR1 LGHNA, CDR2 YSLEER. The V and J ends lost 5 bases and 2 bases respectively, with 22 bases between them. CDR3 in DNA: TGCGCCAGCAGCAGGGGGGAGTGGCCGTCAGGACCCTACGAGCAGTACTTC. Encoded protein: CASSRGEWPSGPYEQYF.

This clonotype has more than one count but fewer than ten. V gene TRBV19 combines with J gene TRBJ1-5, with 8 bases aligning to TRBD1. CDR1 and CDR2 from the germline V gene are LNHDA and SQIVND (reference sequence). The CDR3 has 14 residues. V dropped 5 bases and J dropped 6; count of bases not matched to a gene: 6. In DNA, the CDR3 is TGTGCCAGTAGTGACAGGGGACTAGCTCAGCCCCAGCATTTT. It yields the protein CASSDRGLAQPQHF. Looking up the rest from reference TRBV19 and TRBJ1-5 gives the full variable domain: DGGITQSPKYLFRKEGQNVTLSCEQNLNHDAMYWYRQDPGQGLRLIYYSQIVNDFQKGDIAEGYSVSREKKESFPLTVTSAQKNPTAFYLCASSDRGLAQPQHFGDGTRLSIL.

This clonotype was counted at least ten times. The chain uses TRBV7-2 and TRBJ2-5, with unresolved D. V was trimmed by 5 bases and J by 5 bases, leaving 9 bases between them. Germline V lookup: CDR1 SGHTA, CDR2 FQGNSA. The CDR3 is 12 amino acids. The CDR3 sequence: CASSPVRETQYF. CDR3 DNA: TGTGCCAGCAGCCCCGTAAGGGAGACCCAGTACTTC.